This record concerns one T cell receptor beta chain sequence. In this sample, this clonotype turned up a few times. The antigen this receptor binds is unknown. Base qualities are missing; no much larger clone stands one base away. The library was obtained by 5' RACE. The sequencing machine was an Illumina HiSeq 2000. A universal primer binding site was introduced by template switching, and a unique molecular identifier was present in the final cDNA, enabling accurate counting of TCR cDNA molecules. Specific primers in the conserved constant-segment region were used to synthesize first-strand cDNA for the TCR alpha and beta chains. To control for contamination, each cDNA library was double barcoded with a SMART-Mk sample barcode plus Illumina barcodes. TruSeq adapter sequences, together with Illumina sample barcodes, were added in two successive PCR steps. The Illumina HiSeq platform was used with custom primers to sequence TCR alpha and beta cDNA libraries. Per the source publication's procedure: Unique molecular identifiers were extracted from raw reads with MiGEC, and CDR3 positions were determined with MiXCR. For each individual, recombination models were inferred using an EM algorithm with the repgenHMM and IGoR tools. Shared clonotypes were analyzed with the tcR package in R, and sharing was normalized by the product of cloneset sizes. To study raw recombination without the effects of thymic and clonal selection, out-of-frame nonproductive sequences were analyzed. TCRdb reran the public reads through fastp at Q25 and MiXCR, keeping productive beta chains. Identical CDR3 protein sequences are pooled into one entry, listed with their most common genes and DNA. The V and J calls shown here were made by TCRdb, not taken from the authors' results. This sample gives fewer than 550,000 distinct CDR3 sequences in total; roughly an eighth of them show up just once. The leading ten clones occupy about 1% of the sample.

This record belongs to a study of identical twins (dated by TCRdb to the mid-2010s). The study in broad terms: The study deep-sequenced TCR alpha and beta repertoires from monozygotic twins, unrelated adults of various ages and cord blood to test whether fetal clonotypes persist. To rule out contamination, replicate twin experiments were performed at different times with different library preparation protocols. What the authors observed across the whole study: Because the same donors could not be followed over many years, the conclusions relied on cross-sectional statistical analysis. Out-of-frame TCR alpha sharing in monozygotic twins was systematically underestimated by recombination models, whereas sharing between unrelated individuals was in agreement with the recombination models. Compared with coincidental sharing between unrelated individuals, an excess of low generation-probability sequences was observed among out-of-frame TCR alpha sequences shared between twins. Invariant T cells such as MAIT and iNKT could partly confound zero-insertion analyses, although diverse VJ usage argued against such confounding for most clonotypes. The excess sharing between twins in beta out-of-frame sequences was weaker because fewer shared sequences reduced the signal-to-noise ratio. Abundant cord blood beta clonotypes had fewer insertions, young adult naive repertoires showed a similar but weaker trend, and memory repertoires showed no such trend.

Every donor was a healthy Caucasian. The twin cohort consisted of three pairs of female monozygotic twins, all aged about 18 to 29 years. Positive isolation kits from Invitrogen were used to isolate the CD4+ and CD8+ T cell populations. From its cysteine to its phenylalanine, the CDR3 spans 15 amino acids. Only the CDR3 DNA stays, 45 bases, in frame from base 1. V is pared back by 0 bases and J by 7 bases, with 16 bases lying between the germline termini. The germline V gene yields SGHRS for CDR1 and YFSETQ for CDR2. The data were also submitted as part of a second study, on yellow fever vaccine responses in identical twins. The second study also describes: According to the authors, in identical twins the way T cells responded to vaccination appeared partly convergent and partly personalized. The study precisely tracked vaccine-responding T cell clones in identical twins.

The V gene is TRBV5-1 and the J gene is TRBJ2-5; possibly the D gene is TRBD1, per 6 matching bases. The source is a woman aged 18-35 years in good health. Specimen: CD4+ T cells sorted from blood. The CDR3 loop reads CASSLEGTLERTQYF. The sequenced DNA: TGCGCCAGCAGCTTGGAGGGGACACTCGAGAGGACCCAGTACTTC.